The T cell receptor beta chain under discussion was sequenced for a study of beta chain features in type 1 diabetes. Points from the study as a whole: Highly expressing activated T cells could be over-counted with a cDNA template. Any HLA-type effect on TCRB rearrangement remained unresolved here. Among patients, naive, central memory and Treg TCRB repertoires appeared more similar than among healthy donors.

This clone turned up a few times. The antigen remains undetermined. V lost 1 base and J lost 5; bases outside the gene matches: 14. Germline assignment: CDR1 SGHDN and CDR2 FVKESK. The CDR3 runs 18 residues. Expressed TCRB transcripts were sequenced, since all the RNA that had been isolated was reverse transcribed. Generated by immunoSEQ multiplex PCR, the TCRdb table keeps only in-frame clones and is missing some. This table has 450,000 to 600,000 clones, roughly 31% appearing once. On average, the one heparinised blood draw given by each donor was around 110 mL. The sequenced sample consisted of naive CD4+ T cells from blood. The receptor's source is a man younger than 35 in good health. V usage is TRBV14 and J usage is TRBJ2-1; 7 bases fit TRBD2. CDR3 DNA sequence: TGTGCCAGCAGCCAAGTTGCTCGTGCTAGCGGACTTAACAATGAGCAGTTCTTC. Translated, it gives CASSQVARASGLNNEQFF.